This TCR beta chain was captured in a study of OX40 agonist ivuxolimab in advanced cancers. Looking at the study overall: Eligibility admitted prior anti-PD-1, anti-PD-L1 or anti-CTLA-4 therapy; 35% to 40% had some.

This clone was found a few times. Clones were read by immunoSEQ multiplex PCR, and TCRdb kept only the in-frame ones, dropping some. The table includes about 26,000 clones, roughly three quarters detected once. Source: CD4+ or CD8+ T cells sorted from blood, taken in a trial of the OX40 agonist ivuxolimab. This sequence was found in an adult with an advanced solid tumor such as melanoma, head and neck, liver or kidney cancer.

The CDR3: CATSRINSGGANTGELFF. The CDR3 DNA reads as TGTGCCACCAGCAGAATAAACAGCGGGGGGGCGAACACCGGGGAGCTGTTTTTT. The genes are TRBV15 and TRBJ2-2; 10 bases match TRBD2. CDR3 size: 18 residues. CDR1 LNHNV and CDR2 YYDKDF come from the germline V gene (reference sequence). The V segment lost 2 bases and the J segment 0 bases; nucleotides outside the gene matches: 6.